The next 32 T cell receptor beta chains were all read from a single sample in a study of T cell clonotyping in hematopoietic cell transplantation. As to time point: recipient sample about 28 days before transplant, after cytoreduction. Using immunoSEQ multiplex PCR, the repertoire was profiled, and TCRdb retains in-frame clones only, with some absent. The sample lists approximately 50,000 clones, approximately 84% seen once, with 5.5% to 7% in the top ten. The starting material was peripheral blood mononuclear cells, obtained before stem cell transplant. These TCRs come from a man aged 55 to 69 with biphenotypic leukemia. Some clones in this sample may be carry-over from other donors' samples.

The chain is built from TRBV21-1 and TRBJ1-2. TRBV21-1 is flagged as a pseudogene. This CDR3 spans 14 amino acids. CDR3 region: CASSPRGLHYGYTF. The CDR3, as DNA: TGTGCCAGCAGCCCCAGGGGACTGCACTATGGCTACACCTTC.

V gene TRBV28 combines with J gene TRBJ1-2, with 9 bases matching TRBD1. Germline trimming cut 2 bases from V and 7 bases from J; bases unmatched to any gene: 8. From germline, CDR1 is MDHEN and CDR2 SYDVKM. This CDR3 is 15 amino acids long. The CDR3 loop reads CASSLGDRDGRGYTF. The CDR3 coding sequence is TGTGCCAGCAGTTTAGGGGACAGGGATGGTCGTGGCTACACCTTC.

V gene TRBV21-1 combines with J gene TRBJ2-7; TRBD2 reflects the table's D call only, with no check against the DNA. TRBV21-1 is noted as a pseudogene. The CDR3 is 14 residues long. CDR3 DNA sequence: TGTGCCAGCAACCGCGGGGGAGGAGAGACCGAGCAGTACTTC. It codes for CASNRGGGETEQYF.

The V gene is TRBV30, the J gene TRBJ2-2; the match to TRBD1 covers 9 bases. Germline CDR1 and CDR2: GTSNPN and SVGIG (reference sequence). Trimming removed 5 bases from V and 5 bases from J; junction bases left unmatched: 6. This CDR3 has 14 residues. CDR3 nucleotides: TGTGCCTGGTCAAGCGGGACAGGGACCGGGGAGCTGTTTTTT. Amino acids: CAWSSGTGTGELFF. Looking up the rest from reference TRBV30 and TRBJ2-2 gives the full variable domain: SQTIHQWPATLVQPVGSPLSLECTVEGTSNPNLYWYRQAAGRGLQLLFYSVGIGQISSEVPQNLSASRPQDRQFILSSKKLLLSDSGFYLCAWSSGTGTGELFFGEGSRLTVL.

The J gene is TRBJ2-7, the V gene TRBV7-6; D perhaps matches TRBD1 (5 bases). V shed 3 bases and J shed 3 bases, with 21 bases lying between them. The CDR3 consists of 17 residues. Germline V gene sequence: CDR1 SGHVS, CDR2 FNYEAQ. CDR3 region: CASSLDPPTGSRYEQYF. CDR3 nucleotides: TGTGCCAGCAGCTTGGACCCGCCAACAGGTTCCCGCTACGAGCAGTACTTC.

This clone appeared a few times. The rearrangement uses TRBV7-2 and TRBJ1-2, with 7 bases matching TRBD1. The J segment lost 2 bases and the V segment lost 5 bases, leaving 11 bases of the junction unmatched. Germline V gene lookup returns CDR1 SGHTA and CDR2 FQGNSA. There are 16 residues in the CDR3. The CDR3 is CASSQTTGTSNYGYTF. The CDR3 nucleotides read TGTGCCAGCAGCCAGACGACAGGGACATCGAACTATGGCTACACCTTC.

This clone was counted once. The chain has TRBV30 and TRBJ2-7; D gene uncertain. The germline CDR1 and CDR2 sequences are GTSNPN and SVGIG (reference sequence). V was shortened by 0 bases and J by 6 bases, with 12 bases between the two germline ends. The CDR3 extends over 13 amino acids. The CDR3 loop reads CAWSVDGPSEQYF. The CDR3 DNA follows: TGTGCCTGGAGTGTAGACGGCCCCTCCGAGCAGTACTTC.

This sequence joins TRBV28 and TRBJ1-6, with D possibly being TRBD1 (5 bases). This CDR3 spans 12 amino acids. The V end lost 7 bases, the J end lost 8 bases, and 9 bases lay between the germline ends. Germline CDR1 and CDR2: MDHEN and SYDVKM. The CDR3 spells CASKQGDSPLHF. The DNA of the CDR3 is TGTGCCAGCAAGCAAGGGGATTCACCCCTCCACTTT.

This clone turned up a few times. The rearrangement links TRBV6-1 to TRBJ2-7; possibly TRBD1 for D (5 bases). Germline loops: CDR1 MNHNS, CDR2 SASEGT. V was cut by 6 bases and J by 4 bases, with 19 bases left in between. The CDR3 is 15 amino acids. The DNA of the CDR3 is TGTGCCAGCAGACCAACAGGAGCGTTGGGGTACGAGCAGTACTTC. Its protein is CASRPTGALGYEQYF.

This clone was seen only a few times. Here the CDR3 reads CASRTQGYEQYF. CDR3 DNA: TGTGCCAGCAGGACACAGGGCTACGAGCAGTACTTC. The chain uses TRBV28 and TRBJ2-7; a possible D gene is TRBD1 (6 bases). V was shortened by 6 bases and J by 3 bases, with 9 bases between the two germline ends. The CDR3 is 12 amino acids. Germline-derived CDR1 and CDR2 are MDHEN and SYDVKM.

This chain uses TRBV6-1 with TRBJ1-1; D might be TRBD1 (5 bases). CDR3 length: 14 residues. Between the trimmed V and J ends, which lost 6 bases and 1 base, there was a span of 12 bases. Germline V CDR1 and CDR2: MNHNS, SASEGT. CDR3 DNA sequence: TGTGCCAGCAGCGCCATGCAGGGGAACACTGAAGCTTTCTTT. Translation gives CASSAMQGNTEAFF.

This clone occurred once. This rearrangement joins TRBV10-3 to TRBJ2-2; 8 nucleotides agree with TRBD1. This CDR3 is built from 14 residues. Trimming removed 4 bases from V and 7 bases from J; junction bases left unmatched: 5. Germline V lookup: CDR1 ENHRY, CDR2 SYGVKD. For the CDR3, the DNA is TGTGCCATCAGTGGGCAGGGGGCTAACGGGGAGCTGTTTTTT. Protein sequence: CAISGQGANGELFF.

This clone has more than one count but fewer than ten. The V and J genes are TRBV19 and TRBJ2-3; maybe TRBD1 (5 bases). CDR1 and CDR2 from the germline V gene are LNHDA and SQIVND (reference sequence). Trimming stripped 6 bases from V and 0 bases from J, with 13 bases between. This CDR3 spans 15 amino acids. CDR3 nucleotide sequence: TGTGCCAGTAGCCGAACTTGGGGCAGCACAGATACGCAGTATTTT. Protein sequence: CASSRTWGSTDTQYF. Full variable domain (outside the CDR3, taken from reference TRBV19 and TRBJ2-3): DGGITQSPKYLFRKEGQNVTLSCEQNLNHDAMYWYRQDPGQGLRLIYYSQIVNDFQKGDIAEGYSVSREKKESFPLTVTSAQKNPTAFYLCASSRTWGSTDTQYFGPGTRLTVL.

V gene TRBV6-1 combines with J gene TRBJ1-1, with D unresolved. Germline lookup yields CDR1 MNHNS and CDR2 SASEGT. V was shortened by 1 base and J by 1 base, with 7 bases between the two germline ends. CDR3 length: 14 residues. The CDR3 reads CASSEVGGNTEAFF. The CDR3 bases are TGTGCCAGCAGTGAAGTAGGCGGGAACACTGAAGCTTTCTTT.

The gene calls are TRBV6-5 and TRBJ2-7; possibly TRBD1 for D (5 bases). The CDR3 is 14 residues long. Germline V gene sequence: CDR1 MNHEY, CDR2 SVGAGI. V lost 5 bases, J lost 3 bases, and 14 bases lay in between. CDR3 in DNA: TGTGCCAGCAGTCGAATTGGACACCACTACGAGCAGTACTTC. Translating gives CASSRIGHHYEQYF.

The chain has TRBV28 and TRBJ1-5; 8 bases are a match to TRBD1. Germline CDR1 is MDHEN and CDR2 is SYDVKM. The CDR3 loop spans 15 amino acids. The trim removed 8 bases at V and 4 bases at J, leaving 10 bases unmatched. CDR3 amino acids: CASGSWTGKNQPQHF. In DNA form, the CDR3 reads TGTGCCAGCGGGTCCTGGACAGGGAAGAATCAGCCCCAGCATTTT.

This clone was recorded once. The DNA of the CDR3 is TGTGCCAGCACTATTCCTCCGGGACTAGCGGGATATCTTCCGCTCACAGATACGCAGTATTTT. Protein product: CASTIPPGLAGYLPLTDTQYF. The J gene is TRBJ2-3, the V gene TRBV28, with TRBD2 identical over 13 bases. The CDR3 loop spans 21 amino acids. The V gene end was trimmed by 7 bases and the J gene end by 2 bases; junction bases not matched to a gene: 21. Per germline, CDR1 MDHEN and CDR2 SYDVKM.

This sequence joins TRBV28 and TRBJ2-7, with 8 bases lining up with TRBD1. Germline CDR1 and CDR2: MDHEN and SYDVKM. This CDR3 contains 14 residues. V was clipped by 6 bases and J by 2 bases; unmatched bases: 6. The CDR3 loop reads CASSQDRGPYEQYF. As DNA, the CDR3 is TGTGCCAGCAGCCAAGACAGGGGACCCTACGAGCAGTACTTC. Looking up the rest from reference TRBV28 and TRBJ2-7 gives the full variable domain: DVKVTQSSRYLVKRTGEKVFLECVQDMDHENMFWYRQDPGLGLRLIYFSYDVKMKEKGDIPEGYSVSREKKERFSLILESASTNQTSMYLCASSQDRGPYEQYFGPGTRLTVT.

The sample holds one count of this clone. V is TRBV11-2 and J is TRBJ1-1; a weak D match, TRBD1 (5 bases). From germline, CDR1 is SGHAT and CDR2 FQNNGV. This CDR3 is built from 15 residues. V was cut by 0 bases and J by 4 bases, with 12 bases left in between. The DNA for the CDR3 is TGTGCCAGCAGCTTAGAAGGGGCATGGAGCACTGAAGCTTTCTTT. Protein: CASSLEGAWSTEAFF.

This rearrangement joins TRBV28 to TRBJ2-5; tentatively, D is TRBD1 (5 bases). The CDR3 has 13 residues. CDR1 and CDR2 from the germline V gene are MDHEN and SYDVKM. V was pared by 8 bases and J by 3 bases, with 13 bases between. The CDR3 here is CASRGALEETQYF. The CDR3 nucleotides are TGTGCCAGCCGTGGGGCTTTAGAAGAGACCCAGTACTTC.

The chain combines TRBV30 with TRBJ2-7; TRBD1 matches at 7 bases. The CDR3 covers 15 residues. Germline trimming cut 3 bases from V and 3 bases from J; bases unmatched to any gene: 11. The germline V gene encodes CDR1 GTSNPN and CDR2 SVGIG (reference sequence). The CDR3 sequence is CAWRSPWDSYYEQYF. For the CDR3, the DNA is TGTGCCTGGAGGTCCCCTTGGGACAGCTACTACGAGCAGTACTTC.

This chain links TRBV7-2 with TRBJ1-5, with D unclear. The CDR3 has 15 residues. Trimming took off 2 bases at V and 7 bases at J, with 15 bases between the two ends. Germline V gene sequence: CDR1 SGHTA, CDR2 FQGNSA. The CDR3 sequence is CASSLMGMSHQPQHF. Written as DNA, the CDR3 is TGTGCCAGCAGCTTAATGGGGATGTCCCACCAGCCCCAGCATTTT. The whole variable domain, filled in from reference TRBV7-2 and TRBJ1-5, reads GAGVSQSPSNKVTEKGKDVELRCDPISGHTALYWYRQSLGQGLEFLIYFQGNSAPDKSGLPSDRFSAERTGGSVSTLTIQRTQQEDSAVYLCASSLMGMSHQPQHFGDGTRLSIL.

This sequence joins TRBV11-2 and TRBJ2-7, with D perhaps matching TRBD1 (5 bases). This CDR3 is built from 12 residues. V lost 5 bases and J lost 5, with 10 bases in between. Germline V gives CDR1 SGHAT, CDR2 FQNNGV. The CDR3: CASSAWGDEQYF. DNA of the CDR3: TGTGCCAGCAGCGCGTGGGGCGACGAGCAGTACTTC.

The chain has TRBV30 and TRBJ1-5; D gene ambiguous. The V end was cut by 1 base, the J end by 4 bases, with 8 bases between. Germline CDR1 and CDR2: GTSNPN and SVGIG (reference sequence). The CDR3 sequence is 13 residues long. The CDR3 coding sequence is TGTGCCTGGAGTGGGGAGGTGAATCAGCCCCAGCATTTT. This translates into CAWSGEVNQPQHF.

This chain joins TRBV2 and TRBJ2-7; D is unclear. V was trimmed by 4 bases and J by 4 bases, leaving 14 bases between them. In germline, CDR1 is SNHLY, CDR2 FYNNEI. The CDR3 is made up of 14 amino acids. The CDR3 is CASSGSLFSYEQYF. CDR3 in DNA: TGTGCCAGCAGTGGATCGCTATTCTCATACGAGCAGTACTTC.

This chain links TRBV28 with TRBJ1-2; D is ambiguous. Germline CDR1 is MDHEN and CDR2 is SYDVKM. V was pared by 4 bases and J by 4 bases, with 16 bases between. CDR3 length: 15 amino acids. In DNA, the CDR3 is TGTGCCAGCAGTTCACCCGTATCCAGTGCCTATGGCTACACCTTC. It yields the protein CASSSPVSSAYGYTF.

This chain's CDR3 is CASSVGFVNQPQHF. DNA of the CDR3: TGTGCCAGCAGTGTGGGGTTCGTCAATCAGCCCCAGCATTTT. The chain couples TRBV6-1 to TRBJ1-5, with no clear D. The CDR3 length is 14 residues. In germline, CDR1 is MNHNS, CDR2 SASEGT. Between the trimmed V and J ends, which lost 4 bases and 3 bases, there was a span of 10 bases.

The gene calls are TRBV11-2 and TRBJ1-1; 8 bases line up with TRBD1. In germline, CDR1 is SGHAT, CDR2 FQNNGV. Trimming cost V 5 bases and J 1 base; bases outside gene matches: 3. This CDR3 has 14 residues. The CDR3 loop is CASSLGQGNTEAFF. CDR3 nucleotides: TGTGCCAGCAGCCTAGGACAGGGGAACACTGAAGCTTTCTTT. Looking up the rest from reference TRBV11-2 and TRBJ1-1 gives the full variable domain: EAGVAQSPRYKIIEKRQSVAFWCNPISGHATLYWYQQILGQGPKLLIQFQNNGVVDDSQLPKDRFSAERLKGVDSTLKIQPAKLEDSAVYLCASSLGQGNTEAFFGQGTRLTVV.

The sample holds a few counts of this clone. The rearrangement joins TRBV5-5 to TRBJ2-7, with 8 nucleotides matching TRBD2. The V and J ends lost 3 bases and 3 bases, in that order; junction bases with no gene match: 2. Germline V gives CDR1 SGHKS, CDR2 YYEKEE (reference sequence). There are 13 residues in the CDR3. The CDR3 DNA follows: TGTGCCAGCAGCTCCACTAGCGGCTACGAGCAGTACTTC. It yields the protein CASSSTSGYEQYF.

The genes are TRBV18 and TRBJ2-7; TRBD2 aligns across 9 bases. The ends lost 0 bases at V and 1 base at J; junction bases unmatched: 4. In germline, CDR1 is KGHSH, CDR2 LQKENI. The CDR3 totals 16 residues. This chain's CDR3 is CASSPPVAGASYEQYF. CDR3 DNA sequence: TGTGCCAGCTCACCACCTGTAGCGGGGGCATCCTACGAGCAGTACTTC.

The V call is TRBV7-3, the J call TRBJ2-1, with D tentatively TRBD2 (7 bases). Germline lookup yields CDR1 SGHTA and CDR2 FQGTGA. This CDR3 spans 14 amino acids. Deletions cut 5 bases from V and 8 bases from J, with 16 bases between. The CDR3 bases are TGTGCCAGCAGCCCAAGGGGGGGGCCAGATGAGCAGTTCTTC. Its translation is CASSPRGGPDEQFF.

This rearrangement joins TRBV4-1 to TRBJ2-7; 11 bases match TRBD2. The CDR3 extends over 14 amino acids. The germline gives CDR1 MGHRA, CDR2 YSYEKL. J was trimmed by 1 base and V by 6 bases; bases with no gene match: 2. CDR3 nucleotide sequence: TGCGCCAGCAGATGGACTAGCGGGTCCTACGAGCAGTACTTC. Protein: CASRWTSGSYEQYF.